These T cell receptor beta chains were read from a single sample in a study of blood T cells in healthy people across ages. TCRdb ran MiXCR on the 5' RACE reads and lists one entry per CDR3 protein. The sample includes 1.6 million or so distinct CDR3 sequences, about 31% of them seen just once. Sequencing was performed on blood. These receptor sequences come from a woman aged 30 to 39 in good health. Both conserved end residues are part of each CDR3. D genes are given only for firm matches. Expanded clones get a size class; other rows say once, few or many, or leave the size out.

cdr3_nt,cdr3_aa,j_call,d_call,clone_size,v_call
TGCAGCGTTGATTCAGGTCGTGGGCAAGAGACCCAGTACTTC,CSVDSGRGQETQYF,TRBJ2-5,.,.,TRBV29-1
TGTGCCTGGAGGGGACCGGGACTAGCGGGAGGGCATAAGGGCAATGAGCAGTTCTTC,CAWRGPGLAGGHKGNEQFF,TRBJ2-1,TRBD2,.,TRBV30
TGTGCCAGCAGCCAAGATTTGGAGGGAACGGCCTACGAGCAGTACTTC,CASSQDLEGTAYEQYF,TRBJ2-7,.,few,TRBV3-1
TGTGCCAGCAGTAATCTGGGACTAGCGGGGGACACCGGGGAGCTGTTTTTT,CASSNLGLAGDTGELFF,TRBJ2-2,TRBD2,few,TRBV6-6
TGTGCCAGCAGTTTGGGGACAGGGGGCAGTACCCTCAATCAGCCCCAGCATTTT,CASSLGTGGSTLNQPQHF,TRBJ1-5,TRBD1,few,TRBV12-3/TRBV12-4
TGCGCCAGCAGGGGACTAGCGGGGGACGAGGCCAAAAACATTCAGTACTTC,CASRGLAGDEAKNIQYF,TRBJ2-4,TRBD2,many,TRBV4-1
TGTGCCAGCAACGGACTAGCGGTCGCCCGGGAGACCCAGTACTTC,CASNGLAVARETQYF,TRBJ2-5,TRBD2,few,TRBV28
TGTGCCAGCAGTTACTCGAACAGCGGGGGGGCAGATACGCAGTATTTT,CASSYSNSGGADTQYF,TRBJ2-3,TRBD2,.,TRBV6-5
TGTGCCAGCAGCTTACCAGGTGGAGGCCTCCGGGGCTACACCTTC,CASSLPGGGLRGYTF,TRBJ1-2,.,.,TRBV7-9
TGTGCCAGCAGGCGCCTCTCCGACAGGGATGCTGGGGCCAACGTCCTGACTTTC,CASRRLSDRDAGANVLTF,TRBJ2-6,TRBD1,few,TRBV14
TGTGCCAGCAGTTTAGCAGGGGCCGAAAAACTGTTTTTT,CASSLAGAEKLFF,TRBJ1-4,.,.,TRBV12-3/TRBV12-4
TGTGCCAGCAGCTTAGCGCGCCCTAATAGCAATCAGCCCCAGCATTTT,CASSLARPNSNQPQHF,TRBJ1-5,.,.,TRBV7-2
TGTGCCAGCAGCACAGAGCGTCGACAGGGGAACGAGCAGTACTTC,CASSTERRQGNEQYF,TRBJ2-7,TRBD1,.,TRBV7-9
TGTGCCAGCAGTCAAGGACAGGGGGCAAATCGGCCCCAGCATTTT,CASSQGQGANRPQHF,TRBJ1-5,TRBD1,.,TRBV12-3/TRBV12-4
TGCAGTGCTAGCGAGGGACTGGGCAATGAGCAGTTCTTC,CSASEGLGNEQFF,TRBJ2-1,.,.,TRBV20-1
TGTGCCAGCGGCCAAGATCGGACGGAGAGCTCCTACGAGCAGTACTTC,CASGQDRTESSYEQYF,TRBJ2-7,.,once,TRBV4-2
TGTGCCAGCAAATGGACAGGGGAAGTCGGGGAGCTGTTTTTT,CASKWTGEVGELFF,TRBJ2-2,TRBD1,.,TRBV2
TGTGCCAGCAGCCAAGAGGAGGGCACAGATACGCAGTATTTT,CASSQEEGTDTQYF,TRBJ2-3,.,many,TRBV4-2
TGCGCCAGCAGCCAAGATCGGGGGTTGCCCCAGCATTTT,CASSQDRGLPQHF,TRBJ1-5,.,many,TRBV4-1
TGCGCCAGCAGCAACAACCCGACAGGCCCACCTAGCACAGATACGCAGTATTTT,CASSNNPTGPPSTDTQYF,TRBJ2-3,.,few,TRBV5-1
TGTGCCAGCAGTTTATCTCGGACTAGCGGAGATACGCAGTATTTT,CASSLSRTSGDTQYF,TRBJ2-3,TRBD2,few,TRBV28
TGTGCCAGCTCACCACCGGTCCGCGGTTCTAGCACAGATACGCAGTATTTT,CASSPPVRGSSTDTQYF,TRBJ2-3,.,.,TRBV18
TGCGCCAGCAGCTTGGGCCCAGAATCCTACAATGAGCAGTTCTTC,CASSLGPESYNEQFF,TRBJ2-1,.,many,TRBV5-1
TGTGCCAGCAGCTTGAATCAGGGGTATGGCTACACCTTC,CASSLNQGYGYTF,TRBJ1-2,.,few,TRBV5-6
TGTGCCAGCAGTGAAGTGGGGAGAAAGTCCGGCAATCAGCCCCAGCATTTT,CASSEVGRKSGNQPQHF,TRBJ1-5,.,.,TRBV2
TGCAGTGCTAGAGAAAGGGGTGAGGGAACCTACGAGCAGTACTTC,CSARERGEGTYEQYF,TRBJ2-7,.,few,TRBV20-1
TGTGCCAGCAGTTACAGGGTCCGGGACAGGGGAAAATTAGGGAATCAGCCCCAGCATTTT,CASSYRVRDRGKLGNQPQHF,TRBJ1-5,TRBD1,.,TRBV6-2/TRBV6-3
TGTGCCAGCAGCTTATTATTAGGTGGAGGGAACACCGGGGAGCGGTTTTTT,CASSLLLGGGNTGERFF,TRBJ2-2,.,.,TRBV7-9
TGCGCCAGCAGCTTCGATAGGGGGACAGATACGCAGTATTTT,CASSFDRGTDTQYF,TRBJ2-3,.,many,TRBV5-1
TGCGCCAGCAGCCGACTATGGACTAGCGGGGAACCTAACAATGAGCAGTTCTTC,CASSRLWTSGEPNNEQFF,TRBJ2-1,TRBD2,.,TRBV4-1
TGTGCCAGCAGCCACTATCGGAGGGATAGCAATCAGCCCCAGCATTTT,CASSHYRRDSNQPQHF,TRBJ1-5,.,.,TRBV3-1
TGTGCCAGCAGTCACACAGGGACCAACACTGAAGCTTTCTTT,CASSHTGTNTEAFF,TRBJ1-1,.,few,TRBV6-1
TGTGCCAGCAGTTTAACAGGGATGGTCTCCTACGAGCAGTACTTC,CASSLTGMVSYEQYF,TRBJ2-7,.,many,TRBV6-2/TRBV6-3
TGTGCCAGCAATGGAATCCAGGCCGGGACCGGGGGGTATGGCTACACCTTC,CASNGIQAGTGGYGYTF,TRBJ1-2,.,many,TRBV25-1
TGTGCCTCCAGTGAGAAGGACATGTACCAAGAGACCCAGTACTTC,CASSEKDMYQETQYF,TRBJ2-5,.,once,TRBV24-1
TGTGCCAGCAGGAGATGGGACACCGATGAAGCTTTCTTT,CASRRWDTDEAFF,TRBJ1-1,.,.,TRBV12-3/TRBV12-4
TGTGCCACCAGCAAGGACTGGGGAGAGACCCAGTACTTC,CATSKDWGETQYF,TRBJ2-5,.,.,TRBV15
TGCGCCAGCAGCTCATTAGCGGGGGCTGAACCGGCCTGGGAGCTGTTTTTT,CASSSLAGAEPAWELFF,TRBJ2-2,TRBD2,.,TRBV5-1
TGTGCCAGCAGTGTGCGACAGGTCGCTGAAGCTTTCTTT,CASSVRQVAEAFF,TRBJ1-1,.,.,TRBV6-1
TGTGCCAGCAGTCATCAGGGAGGGAGGAATTCACCCCTCCACTTT,CASSHQGGRNSPLHF,TRBJ1-6,.,.,TRBV28
TGTGCCAGCAGTTCCGATGGGGCCATCTCCTATAATTCACCCCTCCACTTT,CASSSDGAISYNSPLHF,TRBJ1-6,.,.,TRBV27
TGTGCCACCAGCAAGGCGGGAAGCACAGATACGCAGTATTTT,CATSKAGSTDTQYF,TRBJ2-3,.,.,TRBV9
TGCAGCGTACGGAAAGGGGCACGGGTGGACTACGAGCAGTACTTC,CSVRKGARVDYEQYF,TRBJ2-7,.,.,TRBV29-1
TGTGCCAGCAGCTTGGGGGAGGGTTTCATCTATGGCTACACCTTC,CASSLGEGFIYGYTF,TRBJ1-2,.,.,TRBV5-6
TGTGCCAGCAGCCAGGAGATTAACAGGCTGGATGGCTACACCTTC,CASSQEINRLDGYTF,TRBJ1-2,.,few,TRBV3-1
TGTGCCAGCAGCTTAGACATTCATGGCTACACCTTC,CASSLDIHGYTF,TRBJ1-2,.,.,TRBV7-9
TGTGCCATCTCAGCAGGGGTGGATGAGCAGTTCTTC,CAISAGVDEQFF,TRBJ2-1,.,few,TRBV10-3
TGTGCCAGCAGCTTAGGGCCTGTCGGAACCAACAATGAGCAGTTCTTC,CASSLGPVGTNNEQFF,TRBJ2-1,.,.,TRBV11-2
TGTGCCAGCAGTTGCGACAGGGGGGTGGATACGCAGTATTTT,CASSCDRGVDTQYF,TRBJ2-3,TRBD1,few,TRBV12-3/TRBV12-4
TGTGCCAGCAGCACGAACAGGGGGGAAAGCACAGATACGCAGTATTTT,CASSTNRGESTDTQYF,TRBJ2-3,TRBD1,.,TRBV9
TGTGCCAGCAGCCAAGTAGACAGCTCTGAAGCTTTCTTT,CASSQVDSSEAFF,TRBJ1-1,.,.,TRBV3-1
TGCGACAGCAGCTTGATGAGGAGCTCCTACAATGAGCAGTTCTTC,CDSSLMRSSYNEQFF,TRBJ2-1,.,.,TRBV5-1